This TCR beta chain stems from a study of blood T cell repertoires in COVID-19. Study-wide context: Both acute and convalescent COVID-19 samples were obtained from the United States, Italy and Spain. PBMCs, B-cell-depleted T cells, or T cells were the source of the cDNA or gDNA that made up the material.

Per the original methods: Cell counts per sample came from amplifying reference gene primers. Assay used: immunoSEQ multiplex PCR; TCRdb lists only in-frame clones, some missing. V and J calls and clone size are given by that table; D and trimming were obtained from the DNA. The table lists over 150,000 clones, around nine tenths of them singletons. The ends were cut back, 3 bases at V and 2 bases at J, with 13 bases in the middle. Germline CDR1 is SGHTS and CDR2 is YDEGEE. The CDR3 spans 15 residues. What was sequenced was peripheral blood. This chain connects TRBV5-8 to TRBJ2-3; possibly TRBD2 for D (5 bases). The receptor comes from a woman aged 18-29 years who had recovered from COVID-19. Written as DNA, the CDR3 is TGTGCCAGCAGCTGGGCGGGCGGGTCCACAGATACGCAGTATTTT. It specifies CASSWAGGSTDTQYF.